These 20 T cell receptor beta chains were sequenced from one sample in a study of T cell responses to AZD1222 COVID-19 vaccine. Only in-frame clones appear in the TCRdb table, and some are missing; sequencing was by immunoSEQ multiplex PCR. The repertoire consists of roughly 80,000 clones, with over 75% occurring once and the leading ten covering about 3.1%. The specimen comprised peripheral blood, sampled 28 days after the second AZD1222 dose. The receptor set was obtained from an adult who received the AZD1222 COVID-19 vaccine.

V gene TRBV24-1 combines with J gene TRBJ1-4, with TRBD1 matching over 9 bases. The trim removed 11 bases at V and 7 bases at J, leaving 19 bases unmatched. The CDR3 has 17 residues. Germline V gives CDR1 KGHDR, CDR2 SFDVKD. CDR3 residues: CAITVRTGGEESEKLFF. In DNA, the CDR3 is TGTGCCATAACAGTGCGTACAGGGGGCGAGGAAAGTGAAAAACTGTTTTTT.

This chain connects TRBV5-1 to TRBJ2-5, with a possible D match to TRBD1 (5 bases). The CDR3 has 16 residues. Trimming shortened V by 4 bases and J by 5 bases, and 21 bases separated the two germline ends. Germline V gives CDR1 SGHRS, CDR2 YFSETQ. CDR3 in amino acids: CASSLSDTGPGETQYF. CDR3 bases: TGCGCCAGCAGCCTTTCCGACACAGGCCCGGGTGAGACCCAGTACTTC. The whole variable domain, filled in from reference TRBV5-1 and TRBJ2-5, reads KAGVTQTPRYLIKTRGQQVTLSCSPISGHRSVSWYQQTPGQGLQFLFEYFSETQRNKGNFPGRFSGRQFSNSRSEMNVSTLELGDSALYLCASSLSDTGPGETQYFGPGTRLLVL.

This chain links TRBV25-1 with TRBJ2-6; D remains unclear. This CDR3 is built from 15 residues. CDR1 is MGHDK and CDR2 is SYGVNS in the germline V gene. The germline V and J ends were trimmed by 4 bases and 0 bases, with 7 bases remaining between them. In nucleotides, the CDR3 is TGTGCCAGCAGTGGCTTAAGCTCTGGGGCCAACGTCCTGACTTTC. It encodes CASSGLSSGANVLTF.

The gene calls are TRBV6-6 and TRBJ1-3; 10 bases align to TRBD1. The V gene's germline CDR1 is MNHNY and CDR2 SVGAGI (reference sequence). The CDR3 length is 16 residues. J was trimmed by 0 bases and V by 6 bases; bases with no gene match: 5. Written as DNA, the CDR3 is TGTGCCAGCAGCCGAGGGACAGGGGTCTCTGGAAACACCATATATTTT. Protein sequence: CASSRGTGVSGNTIYF.

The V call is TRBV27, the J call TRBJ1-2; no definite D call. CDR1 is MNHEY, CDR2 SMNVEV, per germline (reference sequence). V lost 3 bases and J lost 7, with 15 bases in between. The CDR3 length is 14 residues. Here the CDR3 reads CASSFTISTPGYTF. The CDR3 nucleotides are TGTGCCAGCAGTTTCACGATTTCGACCCCTGGCTACACCTTC.

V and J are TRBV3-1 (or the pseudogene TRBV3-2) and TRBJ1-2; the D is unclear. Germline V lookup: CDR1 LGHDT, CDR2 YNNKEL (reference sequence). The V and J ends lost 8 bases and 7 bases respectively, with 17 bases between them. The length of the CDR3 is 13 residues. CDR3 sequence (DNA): TGTGCCAGCGTCCCGCCGTCGGGAGGTGGCTACACCTTC. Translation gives CASVPPSGGGYTF.

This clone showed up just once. This chain's CDR3 is CASSDQGNTEAFF. The CDR3 DNA sequence: TGTGCCAGCAGTGACCAGGGGAACACTGAAGCTTTCTTT. V and J are TRBV2 and TRBJ1-1; maybe TRBD1 (5 bases). There are 13 residues in the CDR3. Germline CDR1 reads SNHLY; CDR2 reads FYNNEI. Trimming removed 3 bases from V and 1 base from J, with 6 bases in between. The full variable domain, rest sourced from reference TRBV2 and TRBJ1-1, is EPEVTQTPSHQVTQMGQEVILRCVPISNHLYFYWYRQILGQKVEFLVSFYNNEISEKSEIFDDQFSVERPDGSNFTLKIRSTKLEDSAMYFCASSDQGNTEAFFGQGTRLTVV.

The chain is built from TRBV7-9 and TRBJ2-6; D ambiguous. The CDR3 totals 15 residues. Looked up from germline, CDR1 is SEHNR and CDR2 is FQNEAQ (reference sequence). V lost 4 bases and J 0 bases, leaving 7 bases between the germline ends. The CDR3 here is CASSYPISGANVLTF. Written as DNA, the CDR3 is TGTGCCAGCAGCTACCCGATCTCTGGGGCCAACGTCCTGACTTTC.

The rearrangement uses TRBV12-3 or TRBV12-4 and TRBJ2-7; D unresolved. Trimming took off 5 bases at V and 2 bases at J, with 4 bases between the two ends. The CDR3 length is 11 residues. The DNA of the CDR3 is TGTGCCAGCAGTAGGACCTACGAGCAGTACTTC. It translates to CASSRTYEQYF.

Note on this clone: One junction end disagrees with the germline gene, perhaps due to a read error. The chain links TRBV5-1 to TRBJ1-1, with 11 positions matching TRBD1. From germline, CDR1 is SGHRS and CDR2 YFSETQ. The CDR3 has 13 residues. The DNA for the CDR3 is TGCGCCAGCAGCCAGGGACAGGGGGGCTATCCAGGATTT. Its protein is CASSQGQGGYPGF. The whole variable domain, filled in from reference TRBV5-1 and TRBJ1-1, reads KAGVTQTPRYLIKTRGQQVTLSCSPISGHRSVSWYQQTPGQGLQFLFEYFSETQRNKGNFPGRFSGRQFSNSRSEMNVSTLELGDSALYLCASSQGQGGYPGFGQGTRLTVV.

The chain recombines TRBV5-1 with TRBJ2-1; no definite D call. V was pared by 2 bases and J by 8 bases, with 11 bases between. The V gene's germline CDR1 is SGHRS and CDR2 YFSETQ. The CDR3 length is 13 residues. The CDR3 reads CASSLLTGDEQFF. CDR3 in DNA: TGCGCCAGCAGCTTACTCACCGGTGATGAGCAGTTCTTC.

CDR3 nucleotides: TGTGCCACCAGCAGAGTCCCATCCAATGAGCAGTTCTTC. It specifies CATSRVPSNEQFF. The chain recombines TRBV15 with TRBJ2-1; D is uncertain. V lost 1 base and J 6 bases, leaving 7 bases between the germline ends. The CDR3 sequence is 13 residues long. Germline V lookup: CDR1 LNHNV, CDR2 YYDKDF (reference sequence).

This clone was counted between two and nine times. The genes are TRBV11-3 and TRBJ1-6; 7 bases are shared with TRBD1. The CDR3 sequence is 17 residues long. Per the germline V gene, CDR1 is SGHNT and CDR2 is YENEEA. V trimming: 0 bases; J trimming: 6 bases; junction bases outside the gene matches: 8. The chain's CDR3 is CASSLDQTGQPNSPLHF. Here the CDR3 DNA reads TGTGCCAGCAGCTTAGACCAAACGGGACAGCCTAATTCACCCCTCCACTTT.

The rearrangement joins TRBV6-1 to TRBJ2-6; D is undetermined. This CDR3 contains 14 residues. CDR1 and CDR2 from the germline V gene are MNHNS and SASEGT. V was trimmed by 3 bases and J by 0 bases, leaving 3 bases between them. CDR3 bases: TGTGCCAGCAGTGATCTCTCTGGGGCCAACGTCCTGACTTTC. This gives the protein CASSDLSGANVLTF.

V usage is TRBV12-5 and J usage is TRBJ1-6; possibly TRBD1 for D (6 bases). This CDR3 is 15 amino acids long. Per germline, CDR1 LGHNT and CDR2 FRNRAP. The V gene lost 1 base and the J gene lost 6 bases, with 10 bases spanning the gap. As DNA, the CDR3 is TGTGCTAGTGGTTTGGAAACAGGGATTAATTCACCCCTCCACTTT. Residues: CASGLETGINSPLHF.

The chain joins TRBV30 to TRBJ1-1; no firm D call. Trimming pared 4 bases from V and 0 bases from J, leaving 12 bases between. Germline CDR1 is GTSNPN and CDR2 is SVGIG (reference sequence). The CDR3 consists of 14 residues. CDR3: CAWIPSALNTEAFF. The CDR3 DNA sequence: TGTGCCTGGATACCGTCGGCCTTGAACACTGAAGCTTTCTTT.

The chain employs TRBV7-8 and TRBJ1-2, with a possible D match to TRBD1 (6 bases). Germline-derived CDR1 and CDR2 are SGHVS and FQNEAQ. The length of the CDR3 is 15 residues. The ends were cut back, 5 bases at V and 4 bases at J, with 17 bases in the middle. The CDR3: CASSPGYREGYGYTF. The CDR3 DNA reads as TGTGCCAGCAGCCCAGGTTACAGGGAAGGCTATGGCTACACCTTC.

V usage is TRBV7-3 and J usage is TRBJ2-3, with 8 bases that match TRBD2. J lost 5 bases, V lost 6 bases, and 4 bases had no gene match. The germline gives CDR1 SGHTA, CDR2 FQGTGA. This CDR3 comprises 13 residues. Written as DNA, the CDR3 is TGTGCCAGCAGTGGAAGCGGGGGAGATACGCAGTATTTT. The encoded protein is CASSGSGGDTQYF.

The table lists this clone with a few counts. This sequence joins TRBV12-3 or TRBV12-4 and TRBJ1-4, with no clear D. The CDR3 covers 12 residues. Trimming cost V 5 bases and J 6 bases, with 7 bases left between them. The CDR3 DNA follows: TGTGCCAGCAGTGACGTACATGAAAAACTGTTTTTT. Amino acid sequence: CASSDVHEKLFF.

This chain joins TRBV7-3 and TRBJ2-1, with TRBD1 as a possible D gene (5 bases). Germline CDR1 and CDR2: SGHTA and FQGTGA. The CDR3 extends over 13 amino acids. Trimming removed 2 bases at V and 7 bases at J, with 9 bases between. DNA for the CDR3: TGTGCCAGCAGCTTATCGACAGTGAATGAGCAGTTCTTC. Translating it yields CASSLSTVNEQFF.